The rows below give T cell receptor beta chains drawn from one sample of a study of radiotherapy plus CTLA-4 blockade in lung cancer. Some clones are missing from TCRdb's copy, which holds only in-frame ones; the method was immunoSEQ multiplex PCR. The sample includes tens of thousands of clones, about 80% of them seen just once. Specimen: peripheral blood, collected from a patient treated with radiotherapy plus ipilimumab. The source of these receptors is a human donor with non-small cell lung cancer who had a complete response to radiotherapy plus ipilimumab. Both conserved end residues are part of each CDR3. A D gene is named only where the DNA matches it firmly. Only part of the rows carry a size: once, few, many, or a class if the clone is expanded.

J	V	size	D	DNA	CDR3
TRBJ1-3	TRBV18	once	-	TGTGCCAGCTCTCCCGACGGGGCGGGGTCTGGAAACACCATATATTTT	CASSPDGAGSGNTIYF
TRBJ2-1	TRBV7-2	-	TRBD2	TGTGCCAGCAGCTTTCGACTAGCGGGATCCAATGAGCAGTTCTTC	CASSFRLAGSNEQFF
TRBJ2-3	TRBV11-3	-	TRBD1	TGTGCCAGCAGCCAGGACAGGGGGCAAGATACGCAGTATTTT	CASSQDRGQDTQYF
TRBJ2-1	TRBV7-9	-	-	TGTGCCAGCAGCGGCGGGGCTGTGCAGTTCTTC	CASSGGAVQFF
TRBJ2-1	TRBV9	-	-	TGTGCCAGCAGCGGGCTCCGGGACCGAGCCTACAATGAGCAGTTCTTC	CASSGLRDRAYNEQFF
TRBJ1-4	TRBV7-9	-	-	TGTGCCAGCAGTTTAGGGGAGAGTATCACTAATGAAAAACTGTTTTTT	CASSLGESITNEKLFF
TRBJ1-5	TRBV5-6	-	-	TGTGCCAGCAGCTTGGCGGGACCTAAAAATCAGCCCCAGCATTTT	CASSLAGPKNQPQHF
TRBJ1-2	TRBV6-5	-	-	TGTGCCAGCAGGACAGGCACTCCTCTCCGTGGCTACACCTTC	CASRTGTPLRGYTF
TRBJ2-5	TRBV30	few	-	TGTGCCTGCAAACAGGGAGGGGAGACCCAGTACTTC	CACKQGGETQYF
TRBJ2-3	TRBV4-1	once	-	TGCGCCAGCAGGAACGACCCGTCGAGCACAGATACGCAGTATTTT	CASRNDPSSTDTQYF
TRBJ2-1	TRBV2	few	-	TGTGCCAGCAGTCCGGGTCAGGGCTTCTACAATGAGCAGTTCTTC	CASSPGQGFYNEQFF